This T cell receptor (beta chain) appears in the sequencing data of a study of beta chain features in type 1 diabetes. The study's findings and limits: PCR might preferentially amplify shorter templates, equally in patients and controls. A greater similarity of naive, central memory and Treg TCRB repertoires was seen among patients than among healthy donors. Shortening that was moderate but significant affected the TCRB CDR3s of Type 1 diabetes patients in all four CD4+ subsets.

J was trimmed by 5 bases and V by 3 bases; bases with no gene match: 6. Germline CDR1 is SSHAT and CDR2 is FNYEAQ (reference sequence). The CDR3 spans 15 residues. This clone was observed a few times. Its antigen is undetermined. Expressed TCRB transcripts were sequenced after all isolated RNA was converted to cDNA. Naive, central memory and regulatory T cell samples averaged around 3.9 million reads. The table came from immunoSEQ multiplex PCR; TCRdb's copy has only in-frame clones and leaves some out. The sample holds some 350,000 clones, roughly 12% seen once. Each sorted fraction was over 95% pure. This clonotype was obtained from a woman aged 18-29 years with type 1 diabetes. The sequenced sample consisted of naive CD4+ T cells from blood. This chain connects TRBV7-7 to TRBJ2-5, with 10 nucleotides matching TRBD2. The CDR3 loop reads CASSFQLAGSETQYF. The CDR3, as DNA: TGTGCCAGCAGCTTTCAACTAGCGGGGTCGGAGACCCAGTACTTC. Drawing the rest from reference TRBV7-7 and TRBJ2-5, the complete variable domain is GAGVSQSPRYKVTKRGQDVTLRCDPISSHATLYWYQQALGQGPEFLTYFNYEAQPDKSGLPSDRFSAERPEGSISTLTIQRTEQRDSAMYRCASSFQLAGSETQYFGPGTRLLVL.